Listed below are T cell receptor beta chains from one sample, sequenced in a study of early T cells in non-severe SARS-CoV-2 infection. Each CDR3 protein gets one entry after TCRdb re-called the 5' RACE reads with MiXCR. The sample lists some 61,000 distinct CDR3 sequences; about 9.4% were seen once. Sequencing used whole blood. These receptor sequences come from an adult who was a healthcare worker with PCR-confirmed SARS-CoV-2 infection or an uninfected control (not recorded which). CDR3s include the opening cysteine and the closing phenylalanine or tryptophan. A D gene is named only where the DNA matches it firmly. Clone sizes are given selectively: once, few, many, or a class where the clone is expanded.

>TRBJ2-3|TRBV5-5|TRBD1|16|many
TGTGCCAGCAGCTTGGCACGGACAGGGGAAAGGGATACGCAGTATTTT
CASSLARTGERDTQYF
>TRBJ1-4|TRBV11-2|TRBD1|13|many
TGTGCCAGCAGCTTAGGACAGGGTGGAAAACTGTTTTTT
CASSLGQGGKLFF
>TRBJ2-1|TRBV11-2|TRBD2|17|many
TGTGCCAGCAGTCCTACTGGGACTAGCGGTATGTACAATGAGCAGTTCTTC
CASSPTGTSGMYNEQFF
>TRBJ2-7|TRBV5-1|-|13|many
TGCGCCAGCAGCTTTGGACAGAGATACGAGCAGTACTTC
CASSFGQRYEQYF
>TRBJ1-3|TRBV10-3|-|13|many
TGTGCCATCAGGGTGCCTGCTAGAAACACCATATATTTT
CAIRVPARNTIYF
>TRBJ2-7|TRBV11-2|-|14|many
TGTGCCAGCAGCTTAGTCGTACGCCCCTACGAGCAGTACTTC
CASSLVVRPYEQYF
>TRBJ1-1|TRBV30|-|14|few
TGTGCCTGGAGTTCCCGGGACACTAACACTGAAGCTTTCTTT
CAWSSRDTNTEAFF
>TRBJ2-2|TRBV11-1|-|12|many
TGTGCCAGCACCAAACCGGGACACGAGCTGTTTTTT
CASTKPGHELFF
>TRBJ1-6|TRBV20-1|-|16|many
TGCAGTGCTAGGCGCATACGGGGTTCCGGCAATTCACCCCTCCACTTT
CSARRIRGSGNSPLHF
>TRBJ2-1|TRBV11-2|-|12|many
TGTGCCAGCAGCTTAGACCGGGACACCGCGTTCTTC
CASSLDRDTAFF
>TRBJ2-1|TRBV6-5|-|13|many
TGTGCCAGCAGCCGAAAACCCAACAATGAGCAGTTCTTC
CASSRKPNNEQFF
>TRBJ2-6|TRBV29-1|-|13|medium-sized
TGCAGCGTTCGCCCGCCTGGGGCCAACGTCCTGACTTTC
CSVRPPGANVLTF
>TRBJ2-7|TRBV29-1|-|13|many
TGCAGCTGCATCCGGGACGTAACCTACGAGCAGTACTTC
CSCIRDVTYEQYF
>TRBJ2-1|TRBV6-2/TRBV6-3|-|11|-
TGTGCCAGCAGGAGAGAGTGGGAGCAGTTCTTC
CASRREWEQFF
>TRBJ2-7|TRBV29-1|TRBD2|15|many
TGCAGCGTTATGACTATCCTAGCGGGATCCTACGAGCAGTACTTC
CSVMTILAGSYEQYF
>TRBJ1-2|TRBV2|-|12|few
TGTGCCAGCACCTTCATGACACGTGGCTACACCTTC
CASTFMTRGYTF
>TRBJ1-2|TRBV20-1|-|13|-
TGCAGTGCCAGAGATGGGGCTGGCTATGGCTACACCTTC
CSARDGAGYGYTF
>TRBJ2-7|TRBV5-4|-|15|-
TGTGCCAGCAGCCCGGGGGCGACTATTACCTACGAGCAGTACTTC
CASSPGATITYEQYF
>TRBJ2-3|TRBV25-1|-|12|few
TGTGCCAGCAGTCCATTCACAGATACGCAGTATTTT
CASSPFTDTQYF
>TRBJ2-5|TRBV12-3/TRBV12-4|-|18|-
TGTGCCAGCAGTTTGAAGATGGCCGAGGGGCTCCGACAAGAGACCCAGTACTTC
CASSLKMAEGLRQETQYF
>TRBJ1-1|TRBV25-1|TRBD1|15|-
TGTGCCAGCAGTGAATTGACAGGGACTAACACTGAAGCTTTCTTT
CASSELTGTNTEAFF
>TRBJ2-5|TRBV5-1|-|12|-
TGCGCCAGCAGCATCCGGCAAGAGACCCAGTACTTC
CASSIRQETQYF
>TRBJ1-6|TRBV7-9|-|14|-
TGTGCCAGCAGCCCAGGGGACTATAATTCACCCCTCCACTTT
CASSPGDYNSPLHF
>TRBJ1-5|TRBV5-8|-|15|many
TGTGCCAGCAGCTTTGAACGGGGGTCCAATCAGCCCCAGCATTTT
CASSFERGSNQPQHF
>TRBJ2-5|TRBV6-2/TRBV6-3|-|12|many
TGTGCCAGCACTACCCCGTGGGAGACCCAGTACTTC
CASTTPWETQYF
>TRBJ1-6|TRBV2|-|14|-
TGTGCCAGCATGAGGCAGGGAATCAATTCACCCCTCCACTTT
CASMRQGINSPLHF
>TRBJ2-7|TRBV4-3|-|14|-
TGCGCCAGCAGCCACCGGGGTGGGGCGGCCGAGCAGTACTTC
CASSHRGGAAEQYF
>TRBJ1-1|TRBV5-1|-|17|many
TGCGCCAGCAGCTTGGGGAGGCAGGGCTTAATGAACACTGAAGCTTTCTTT
CASSLGRQGLMNTEAFF
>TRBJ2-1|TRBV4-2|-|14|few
TGTGCCAGCAGCCAAGAAGAGACGTACAATGAGCAGTTCTTC
CASSQEETYNEQFF
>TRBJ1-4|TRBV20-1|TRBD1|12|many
TGCAGTGCTAAGGGACAGAATGAAAAACTGTTTTTT
CSAKGQNEKLFF
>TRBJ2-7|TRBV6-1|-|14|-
TGTGCCAGCAGTGAAGCAGTTGGCGGCTACGAGCAGTACTTC
CASSEAVGGYEQYF
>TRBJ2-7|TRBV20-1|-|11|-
TGCAGTGCCCCCCGCGGGCACGAGCAGTACTTC
CSAPRGHEQYF
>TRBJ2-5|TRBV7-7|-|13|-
TGTGCTAGCAGCGTAGAGCGAGGCGGGACCCAGTACTTC
CASSVERGGTQYF
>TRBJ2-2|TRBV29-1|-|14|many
TGCAGCGGGCAACAGGGCCCGAACACCGGGGAGCTGTTTTTT
CSGQQGPNTGELFF
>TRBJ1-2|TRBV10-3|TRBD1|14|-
TGTGCCACCAGTAGGACAGGGCCGAACTATGGCTACACCTTC
CATSRTGPNYGYTF
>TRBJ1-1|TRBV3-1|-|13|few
TGTGCCAGCAGCTCCCTTTTCTCGTCCGAAGCTTTCTTT
CASSSLFSSEAFF
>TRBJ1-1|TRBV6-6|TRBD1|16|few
TGTGCCACCGCAATACAGGGGGCGTGGGGTAACACTGAAGCTTTCTTT
CATAIQGAWGNTEAFF
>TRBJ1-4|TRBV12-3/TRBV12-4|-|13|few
TGTGCCAGCAGTTTCACTGTTGGTGAAAAACTGTTTTTT
CASSFTVGEKLFF
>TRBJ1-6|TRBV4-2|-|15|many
TGTGCCAGCAGCCAAGACCAGGAGGGCTATTCACCCCTCCACTTT
CASSQDQEGYSPLHF
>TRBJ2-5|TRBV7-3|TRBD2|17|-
TGTGCCAGCAGCTTAGGCTTCAGCGGGACCTCTCAAGAGACCCAGTACTTC
CASSLGFSGTSQETQYF
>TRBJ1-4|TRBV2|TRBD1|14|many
TGTGCCAGCAGTGCAGGGGGGACTAATGAAAAACTGTTTTTT
CASSAGGTNEKLFF
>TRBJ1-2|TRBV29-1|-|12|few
TGCAGCGTTGGACGGGGGCACGATGGCTACACCTTC
CSVGRGHDGYTF
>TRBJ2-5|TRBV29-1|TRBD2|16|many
TGCAGCGTTGAAGACCCGCTAGCGGCGATCCAAGAGACCCAGTACTTC
CSVEDPLAAIQETQYF
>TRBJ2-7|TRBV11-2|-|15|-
TGTGTCAGCAGCGTACAACCGGGGTATCCCCCCGAGCAGTACTTC
CVSSVQPGYPPEQYF
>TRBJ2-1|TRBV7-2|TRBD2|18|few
TGTGCCAGCAGCTTGTACACAACCCCCGGGACTAGCGGCAATGAGCAGTTCTTC
CASSLYTTPGTSGNEQFF
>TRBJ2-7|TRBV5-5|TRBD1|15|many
TGTGCCAGCAGCTGGGAGCAGGGGGCTAGGTACGAGCAGTACTTC
CASSWEQGARYEQYF
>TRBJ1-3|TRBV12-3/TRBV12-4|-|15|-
TGTGCCAGCAGCGCTACCCATGGGCCAGAAAACACCATATATTTT
CASSATHGPENTIYF
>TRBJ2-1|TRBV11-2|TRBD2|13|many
TGTGCCAGCAGCTCCCCTGGACTAGCTCTGTTGTTCTTC
CASSSPGLALLFF
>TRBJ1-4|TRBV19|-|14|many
TGTGCCAGTAGCTATGACGGCGGGATTGAAAAACTGTTTTTT
CASSYDGGIEKLFF